These 16 T cell receptor beta chains were sequenced from one sample in a study of neurological immune-mediated disorders. From the 5' RACE reads, TCRdb called clonotypes with MiXCR, one entry per CDR3 protein. Found here are around 44,000 distinct CDR3 sequences, 2% to 3% of them singletons; the top ten hold 10% to 15%. The sequenced sample was PBMCs. The receptors come from a man aged 30 to 45 with multiple sclerosis.

In this sample, this clonotype turned up many times. A junction boundary mismatches the germline segment, possibly from a read error. The chain employs TRBV20-1 and TRBJ2-1; D possibly uses TRBD1 or TRBD2 (5 bases each). The CDR3 contains 12 residues. The germline V gene has CDR1 DFQATT and CDR2 SNEGSKA (reference sequence). The CDR3 reads CSARGEYNEQFF. Written as DNA, the CDR3 is TGCAGTGCCAGAGGGGAATACAATGAGCAGTTCTTC.

This clonotype was found many times. The chain couples TRBV20-1 to TRBJ1-1; tentative D call: TRBD1 (5 bases). The length of the CDR3 is 14 residues. CDR1 and CDR2 (germline): DFQATT, SNEGSKA (reference sequence). Trimming removed 2 bases from V and 0 bases from J, with 10 bases in between. The CDR3 reads CSARKGSLNTEAFF. The DNA for the CDR3 is TGCAGTGCTAGAAAGGGGTCATTGAACACTGAAGCTTTCTTT.

This clonotype was seen ten or more times. The chain combines TRBV6-1 with TRBJ2-1; possible D gene TRBD2, 6 bases. V dropped 2 bases and J dropped 8 bases, with 16 bases sitting between them. CDR1 and CDR2 from the germline V gene are MNHNS and SASEGT. This CDR3 spans 15 amino acids. This CDR3 is CASSELVSSSDEQFF. The CDR3 DNA sequence: TGTGCCAGCAGTGAATTAGTCTCCTCTAGCGATGAGCAGTTCTTC.

This clonotype was recorded many times. J is TRBJ2-2 and V is TRBV27, with D possibly matching TRBD2 (5 bases). This CDR3 comprises 15 residues. The germline CDR1 and CDR2 sequences are MNHEY and SMNVEV (reference sequence). The ends were cut back, 7 bases at V and 2 bases at J, with 14 bases in the middle. The CDR3 loop is CASTLRADNTGELFF. The CDR3 DNA sequence: TGTGCCAGCACCTTGAGGGCAGACAACACCGGGGAGCTGTTTTTT.

In this sample, this clonotype turned up many times. This rearrangement joins TRBV20-1 to TRBJ2-1; D not certain. Germline lookup yields CDR1 DFQATT and CDR2 SNEGSKA (reference sequence). There are 15 residues in the CDR3. V was trimmed by 6 bases and J by 0 bases, leaving 15 bases between them. CDR3: CSAIRLPSSYNEQFF. The CDR3 DNA is TGCAGTGCCATCAGACTGCCGAGCTCCTACAATGAGCAGTTCTTC.

This clonotype was seen repeatedly, ten times or more. V usage is TRBV29-1 and J usage is TRBJ1-1; weak D call: TRBD1 (5 bases). Germline values: CDR1 SQVTM, CDR2 ANQGSEA. This CDR3 contains 13 residues. Between the trimmed V and J ends, which lost 6 bases and 0 bases, there was a span of 11 bases. CDR3 region: CSVQGPLNTEAFF. CDR3 nucleotides: TGCAGCGTCCAGGGCCCTTTGAACACTGAAGCTTTCTTT.

This clonotype was seen at least ten times. The chain joins TRBV13 to TRBJ2-1, with 9 bases aligning to TRBD2. Unmatched junction bases numbered 7, after V lost 5 bases and J lost 2 bases. The V gene's germline CDR1 is PRHDT and CDR2 FYEKMQ (reference sequence). The CDR3 extends over 16 amino acids. In DNA form, the CDR3 reads TGTGCCAGCAGCCCATTAGCGGGGGTCACCTACAATGAGCAGTTCTTC. It encodes CASSPLAGVTYNEQFF.

Worth noting for this clonotype: The junction shows a germline mismatch at one end, possibly a read error. The chain employs TRBV28 and TRBJ2-4, with D tentatively TRBD1 (5 bases). There are 14 residues in the CDR3. Germline values: CDR1 MDHEN, CDR2 SYDVKM. As DNA, the CDR3 is TGTGCCAGCAATTTACCAGGGGCCAAAAACATTCAGTACTTC. Translating gives CASNLPGAKNIQYF.

This clonotype was counted many times. The J gene is TRBJ1-1, the V gene TRBV6-6; D ambiguous. V was cut by 0 bases and J by 12 bases, with 17 bases left in between. CDR3 size: 14 residues. CDR1 and CDR2 (germline): MNHNY, SVGAGI (reference sequence). CDR3 in DNA: TGTGCCAGCAGTTACTCGAGGAGGTCCACGAAAACTTTCTTT. Its translation is CASSYSRRSTKTFF.

In this sample, this clonotype turned up many times. V and J are TRBV5-1 and TRBJ2-7; 8 bases map to TRBD1. Looked up from germline, CDR1 is SGHRS and CDR2 is YFSETQ. V dropped 4 bases and J dropped 1; count of bases not matched to a gene: 4. The CDR3 is 14 amino acids. This CDR3 reads CASSIGQGSYEQYF. DNA of the CDR3: TGCGCCAGCAGCATAGGACAGGGATCCTACGAGCAGTACTTC.

Ten or more counts support this clonotype. CDR3 in amino acids: CASSFLTGGQGGEQFF. The CDR3 bases are TGCGCCAGCAGCTTTCTAACGGGGGGCCAGGGGGGTGAGCAGTTCTTC. V usage is TRBV5-1 and J usage is TRBJ2-1, with D perhaps being TRBD1 or TRBD2 (7 bases each). Germline assignment: CDR1 SGHRS and CDR2 YFSETQ. The CDR3 length is 16 residues. V shed 2 bases and J shed 9 bases, with 21 bases lying between them.

This clonotype showed up many times. The genes are TRBV5-1 and TRBJ1-1, with D possibly matching TRBD1 (5 bases). Germline values: CDR1 SGHRS, CDR2 YFSETQ. CDR3 length: 15 amino acids. V shed 0 bases and J shed 7 bases, with 16 bases lying between them. CDR3 DNA: TGCGCCAGCAGCTTGGCCCAGGGCCAACCTCATGAAGCTTTCTTT. Residues: CASSLAQGQPHEAFF. The full variable domain, rest sourced from reference TRBV5-1 and TRBJ1-1, is KAGVTQTPRYLIKTRGQQVTLSCSPISGHRSVSWYQQTPGQGLQFLFEYFSETQRNKGNFPGRFSGRQFSNSRSEMNVSTLELGDSALYLCASSLAQGQPHEAFFGQGTRLTVV.

There are many counts of this clonotype. The V call is TRBV20-1, the J call TRBJ2-2, with TRBD2 as a possible D gene (5 bases). CDR3 length: 14 amino acids. V was clipped by 6 bases and J by 2 bases, with 13 bases between them. Germline V CDR1 and CDR2: DFQATT, SNEGSKA (reference sequence). The CDR3: CSAKRSTNTGELFF. CDR3 coding DNA: TGCAGTGCGAAGCGGTCGACCAACACCGGGGAGCTGTTTTTT.

This clonotype was observed at least ten times. The rearrangement joins TRBV7-9 to TRBJ2-1, with TRBD1 as a possible D gene (6 bases). The ends were cut back, 4 bases at V and 7 bases at J, with 20 bases in the middle. Germline CDR1 and CDR2: SEHNR and FQNEAQ (reference sequence). The CDR3 spans 16 residues. The CDR3, as DNA: TGTGCCAGCAGCTCGGGACAACGACATTATTGGAATGAGCAGTTCTTC. It yields the protein CASSSGQRHYWNEQFF.

This clonotype was observed at least ten times. The chain carries TRBV20-1 and TRBJ2-1; D possibly corresponds to TRBD2 (6 bases). Germline loops: CDR1 DFQATT, CDR2 SNEGSKA (reference sequence). The CDR3 runs 14 residues. Trimming removed 6 bases from V and 0 bases from J, with 12 bases in between. The CDR3 protein is CSAENGSSYNEQFF. CDR3 DNA: TGCAGTGCGGAGAACGGGAGCTCCTACAATGAGCAGTTCTTC.

In its sample, this clonotype ranks as medium-sized. This chain links TRBV5-6 with TRBJ2-5, with 7 bases aligning to TRBD2. The germline V gene has CDR1 SGHDT and CDR2 YYEEEE. After removal of 4 bases from V and 5 bases from J, the junction contained 14 bases not matched to a gene. This CDR3 region has 16 residues. The CDR3: CASSERDHVVAETQYF. The DNA for the CDR3 is TGTGCCAGCAGCGAGCGGGACCACGTTGTGGCGGAGACCCAGTACTTC.